One sample yielded the 15 T cell receptor beta chains listed below, sequenced in a study of cytomegalovirus exposure and HLA in healthy donors. Sequencing was performed with immunoSEQ multiplex PCR; in TCRdb, only in-frame clones are kept and a portion is missing. The profile shows 50,000 to 65,000 clones, around 96% of them singletons. The material sequenced was PBMCs. These TCRs come from a woman under 30 in good health and CMV-seronegative.

The chain employs TRBV5-5 and TRBJ2-2; 7 bases match TRBD1. This CDR3 is built from 16 residues. With V trimmed by 4 bases and J by 3 bases, 9 bases remained unmatched. Germline CDR1 and CDR2: SGHKS and YYEKEE (reference sequence). DNA of the CDR3: TGTGCCAGCAGCACCCGACAGGGTCGGGACACCGGGGAGCTGTTTTTT. Residues: CASSTRQGRDTGELFF.

The V and J genes are TRBV5-4 and TRBJ2-7, with TRBD1 matching over 7 bases. The CDR3 runs 15 residues. CDR1 and CDR2 from the germline V gene are SGHNT and YYREEE (reference sequence). Trimming removed 1 base from V and 2 bases from J; junction bases left unmatched: 6. CDR3 nucleotide sequence: TGTGCCAGCAGCTTGAAACAGGGGACAGCCTACGAGCAGTACTTC. Translation gives CASSLKQGTAYEQYF.

The chain is built from TRBV7-2 and TRBJ1-4; D is possibly TRBD1 (6 bases). V gave up 5 bases and J gave up 4 bases, with 11 bases separating them. The CDR3 spans 14 residues. CDR1 and CDR2 from the germline V gene are SGHTA and FQGNSA. The CDR3 region has the DNA TGTGCCAGCAGCCCCCAGGGGAGTAATGAAAAACTGTTTTTT. This gives the protein CASSPQGSNEKLFF.

The rearrangement joins TRBV6-1 to TRBJ1-2; D is perhaps TRBD1 (6 bases). Deletions cut 6 bases from V and 0 bases from J, with 14 bases between. CDR1 is MNHNS and CDR2 is SASEGT in the germline V gene. This CDR3 comprises 15 residues. CDR3 DNA sequence: TGTGCCAGCAGGGGGGGGCAGGGACCTAACTATGGCTACACCTTC. Its protein is CASRGGQGPNYGYTF.

In this sample, this clone turned up once. The chain is built from TRBV29-1 and TRBJ2-2, with TRBD1 as a possible D gene (5 bases). Germline CDR1 and CDR2: SQVTM and ANQGSEA. This CDR3 spans 14 amino acids. Trimming removed 0 bases from V and 2 bases from J, with 7 bases in between. The CDR3 here is CSVEDRENTGELFF. The DNA for the CDR3 is TGCAGCGTTGAAGACAGGGAAAACACCGGGGAGCTGTTTTTT.

The CDR3 is CASSPRGLNTDTQYF. CDR3 coding DNA: TGTGCCAGCAGCCCCAGGGGGCTCAACACAGATACGCAGTATTTT. The chain uses TRBV11-2 and TRBJ2-3; 8 bases fit TRBD1. The CDR3 has 15 amino acids. CDR1 is SGHAT, CDR2 FQNNGV, per germline. The ends lost 5 bases at V and 2 bases at J; junction bases unmatched: 6.

The CDR3 loop reads CASRAPGARETQYF. CDR3 nucleotide sequence: TGCGCCAGCAGGGCCCCTGGAGCCCGGGAGACCCAGTACTTC. V gene TRBV4-1 combines with J gene TRBJ2-5, with D unresolved. Germline loops: CDR1 MGHRA, CDR2 YSYEKL. V lost 6 bases to trimming and J lost 5 bases, with 16 bases between them. The length of the CDR3 is 14 residues.

This rearrangement joins TRBV29-1 to TRBJ2-1; D is undetermined. With 4 bases removed from V and 6 bases from J, the gap between germline ends came to 16 bases. The germline CDR1 and CDR2 sequences are SQVTM and ANQGSEA. CDR3 length: 14 amino acids. Written as DNA, the CDR3 is TGCAGCGTTGGGTGGAGACTCGTGGGCAATGAGCAGTTCTTC. Its protein product is CSVGWRLVGNEQFF.

The chain employs TRBV18 and TRBJ2-1; D ambiguous. The germline V gene encodes CDR1 KGHSH and CDR2 LQKENI. This CDR3 is 13 amino acids long. Trimming shortened V by 0 bases and J by 5 bases, and 5 bases separated the two germline ends. The CDR3, as DNA: TGTGCCAGCTCACCACCCGTTGACAATGAGCAGTTCTTC. Translated: CASSPPVDNEQFF.

This rearrangement joins TRBV28 to TRBJ1-2, with D maybe TRBD1 (6 bases). CDR3 length equals 15 residues. The V gene's germline CDR1 is MDHEN and CDR2 SYDVKM. V dropped 2 bases and J dropped 4 bases, with 14 bases sitting between them. This CDR3 is CASSLPTGSPYGYTF. The CDR3, as DNA: TGTGCCAGCAGTTTACCTACAGGGTCTCCCTATGGCTACACCTTC.

This clone was counted once. The gene calls are TRBV11-2 and TRBJ1-2; 12 bases line up with TRBD1. Germline CDR1 and CDR2: SGHAT and FQNNGV. V gave up 4 bases and J gave up 7 bases; unmatched junction bases: 7. The CDR3 contains 15 residues. The chain's CDR3 is CASSSQGTGGRGYTF. The CDR3 nucleotides read TGTGCCAGCAGCTCCCAGGGGACAGGGGGCCGTGGCTACACCTTC.

The rearrangement joins TRBV28 to TRBJ2-1; TRBD2 matches at 9 bases. CDR1 and CDR2 from the germline V gene are MDHEN and SYDVKM. J was trimmed by 0 bases and V by 8 bases; bases with no gene match: 8. The length of the CDR3 is 16 residues. Here the CDR3 DNA reads TGTGCCAGCTGGGGCGGGAGGGCTTCCTCCTACAATGAGCAGTTCTTC. Translating gives CASWGGRASSYNEQFF.

The V and J genes are TRBV7-3 and TRBJ2-3; D might be TRBD2 (6 bases). The V end lost 6 bases, the J end lost 5 bases, and 18 bases lay between the germline ends. The CDR3 spans 15 residues. The V gene's germline CDR1 is SGHTA and CDR2 FQGTGA. CDR3 nucleotide sequence: TGTGCCAGCAGTCCGCTTGGGGGAGGAGGAGATACGCAGTATTTT. Amino acids: CASSPLGGGGDTQYF. Supplemented by reference TRBV7-3 and TRBJ2-3, the full variable domain reads GAGVSQTPSNKVTEKGKYVELRCDPISGHTALYWYRQSLGQGPEFLIYFQGTGAADDSGLPNDRFFAVRPEGSVSTLKIQRTERGDSAVYLCASSPLGGGGDTQYFGPGTRLTVL.

Worth noting for this clone: The junction departs from the called germline gene at one end, perhaps through a read error. The chain recombines TRBV6-4 with TRBJ1-2, with 7 bases aligning to TRBD1. The germline gives CDR1 MRHNA, CDR2 SNTAGT. The CDR3 length is 9 residues. The CDR3 nucleotides are TGTGCCAGCAGTGGAGGGGGCAGCTTC. Translated: CASSGGGSF.

V and J are TRBV28 and TRBJ1-2; a weak D match, TRBD1 (5 bases). Per the germline V gene, CDR1 is MDHEN and CDR2 is SYDVKM. The CDR3 spans 15 residues. Trimming cost V 9 bases and J 6 bases, with 23 bases left between them. The CDR3 bases are TGTGCCAGTCATCCCTCCCTGGGGCCTAGGAATGGCTACACCTTC. Amino acids: CASHPSLGPRNGYTF.